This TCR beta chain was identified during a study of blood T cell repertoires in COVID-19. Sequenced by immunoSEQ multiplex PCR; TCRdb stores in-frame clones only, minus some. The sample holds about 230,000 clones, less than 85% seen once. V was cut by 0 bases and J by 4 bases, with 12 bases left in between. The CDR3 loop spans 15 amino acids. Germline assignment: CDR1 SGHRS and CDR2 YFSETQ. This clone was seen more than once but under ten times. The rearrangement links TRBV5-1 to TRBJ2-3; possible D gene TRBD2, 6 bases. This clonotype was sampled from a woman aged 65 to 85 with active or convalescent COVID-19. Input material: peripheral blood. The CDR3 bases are TGCGCCAGCAGCTTGGTGGCTAGCGAGGCAGATACGCAGTATTTT. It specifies CASSLVASEADTQYF.